Listed here are 14 T cell receptor beta chains from one sample, sequenced in a study of cytomegalovirus exposure and HLA in healthy donors. The PCR made use of 60 Vbeta and 13 Jbeta primers. Only in-frame clones appear in the TCRdb table, and some are missing; sequencing was by immunoSEQ multiplex PCR. The sample records under 110,000 clones, approximately 89% being singletons. Sequences were obtained from PBMCs. The receptors originated from a man younger than 40 in good health and CMV-seronegative.

This chain uses TRBV6-6 with TRBJ2-5, with D hard to call. The CDR3 spans 13 residues. The V gene lost 4 bases and the J gene lost 0 bases, with 6 bases spanning the gap. Germline V gene lookup returns CDR1 MNHNY and CDR2 SVGAGI (reference sequence). The DNA of the CDR3 is TGTGCCAGCAGTTTAGAGTACCAAGAGACCCAGTACTTC. Protein product: CASSLEYQETQYF.

The rearrangement joins TRBV5-1 to TRBJ1-5; 7 bases map to TRBD1. Germline loops: CDR1 SGHRS, CDR2 YFSETQ. V lost 5 bases and J lost 7; bases outside the gene matches: 6. CDR3 length: 13 residues. CDR3 DNA: TGCGCCAGCAGTCCGGGACAGAACCAGCCCCAGCATTTT. Translated: CASSPGQNQPQHF.

The chain carries TRBV20-1 and TRBJ2-1; D may be TRBD1 (6 bases). Germline values: CDR1 DFQATT, CDR2 SNEGSKA (reference sequence). This CDR3 comprises 11 residues. The V gene lost 8 bases and the J gene lost 3 bases, with 8 bases spanning the gap. The CDR3 DNA sequence: TGCAGTAAGGGACACTACAATGAGCAGTTCTTC. This translates into CSKGHYNEQFF.

This clone has more than one count but fewer than ten. This chain joins TRBV7-9 and TRBJ1-6; D is unresolved. CDR1 and CDR2 (germline): SEHNR, FQNEAQ (reference sequence). V was trimmed by 2 bases and J by 18 bases, leaving 14 bases between them. This CDR3 contains 12 residues. The CDR3 protein is CASSLWRFTPHF. CDR3 coding DNA: TGTGCCAGCAGCTTATGGCGGTTCACGCCCCACTTT.

This clone appeared once. The J gene is TRBJ1-4, the V gene TRBV6-6; the match to TRBD1 covers 8 bases. CDR3 length: 14 residues. Germline CDR1 is MNHNY and CDR2 is SVGAGI (reference sequence). After removal of 7 bases from V and 6 bases from J, the junction contained 7 bases not matched to a gene. The CDR3 DNA follows: TGTGCCAGCAAATTGACAGGGGCGGATGAAAAACTGTTTTTT. Translated: CASKLTGADEKLFF.

This chain links TRBV29-1 with TRBJ2-7; tentatively, D is TRBD2 (6 bases). This CDR3 region has 12 residues. CDR1 and CDR2 (germline): SQVTM, ANQGSEA. The V gene lost 7 bases and the J gene lost 0 bases, with 10 bases spanning the gap. CDR3 loop: CSGLADSYEQYF. For the CDR3, the DNA is TGCAGCGGCTTAGCGGACTCCTACGAGCAGTACTTC.

The chain joins TRBV10-3 to TRBJ2-3; D is undetermined. CDR3 length equals 11 residues. The ends were cut back, 8 bases at V and 6 bases at J, with 9 bases in the middle. Germline V CDR1 and CDR2: ENHRY, SYGVKD. The CDR3 DNA is TGTGCCATCGATGTGGAGGATACGCAGTATTTT. Protein sequence: CAIDVEDTQYF.

About this clone itself: The same CDR3 can be traced to other DNA sequences in this sample. The rearrangement uses TRBV5-1 and TRBJ2-2; D gene uncertain. V gave up 0 bases and J gave up 5 bases, with 5 bases separating them. Germline loops: CDR1 SGHRS, CDR2 YFSETQ. CDR3 length: 13 residues. The CDR3 here is CASSLADTGELFF. Written as DNA, the CDR3 is TGCGCCAGCAGCTTGGCAGATACCGGGGAGCTGTTTTTT.

J is TRBJ2-3 and V is TRBV9; possible D gene TRBD2, 5 bases. V was shortened by 0 bases and J by 9 bases, with 14 bases between the two germline ends. The CDR3 extends over 14 amino acids. CDR1 is SGDLS, CDR2 YYNGEE, per germline. The chain's CDR3 is CASSVDVRARTQYF. In DNA form, the CDR3 reads TGTGCCAGCAGCGTAGATGTGAGGGCAAGGACGCAGTATTTT.

V usage is TRBV18 and J usage is TRBJ2-7; D is possibly TRBD2 (6 bases). The germline V gene encodes CDR1 KGHSH and CDR2 LQKENI. V lost 5 bases and J 0 bases, leaving 14 bases between the germline ends. The CDR3 consists of 15 residues. CDR3 DNA sequence: TGTGCCAGCTCAAAAGGAGGGCAAAGCTCCTACGAGCAGTACTTC. Protein product: CASSKGGQSSYEQYF.

The rearrangement joins TRBV27 to TRBJ2-7, with D possibly matching TRBD2 (5 bases). Trimming left V 3 bases short and J 2 bases short, with 17 bases between. The CDR3 loop spans 16 amino acids. Germline CDR1 reads MNHEY; CDR2 reads SMNVEV (reference sequence). The CDR3 loop reads CASSFVFPGSTYEQYF. The CDR3 DNA reads as TGTGCCAGCAGTTTTGTTTTTCCGGGATCCACCTACGAGCAGTACTTC.

The rearrangement joins TRBV18 to TRBJ2-7, with D hard to call. V was cut by 2 bases and J by 0 bases, with 8 bases left in between. This CDR3 spans 14 amino acids. Germline-derived CDR1 and CDR2 are KGHSH and LQKENI. The CDR3 DNA sequence: TGTGCCAGCTCACCAACCCAGTCCTCCTACGAGCAGTACTTC. Protein product: CASSPTQSSYEQYF.

The V and J genes are TRBV6-6 and TRBJ2-3, with 7 bases lining up with TRBD1. Losses at the gene ends were 6 bases for V and 3 bases for J; bases not matched to a gene: 6. CDR1 is MNHNY and CDR2 is SVGAGI in the germline V gene (reference sequence). The length of the CDR3 is 14 residues. CDR3 DNA sequence: TGTGCCAGCAGCAGGGGGTACGGAACAGATACGCAGTATTTT. As protein: CASSRGYGTDTQYF.

The V call is TRBV7-9, the J call TRBJ2-7, with a tentative D call TRBD1 (6 bases). Germline V gives CDR1 SEHNR, CDR2 FQNEAQ (reference sequence). The CDR3 totals 16 residues. Trimming shortened V by 5 bases and J by 6 bases, and 23 bases separated the two germline ends. For the CDR3, the DNA is TGTGCCAGCAGCCCTAGGCCGGGACACAGATTCGGCGAGCAGTACTTC. Translated: CASSPRPGHRFGEQYF.